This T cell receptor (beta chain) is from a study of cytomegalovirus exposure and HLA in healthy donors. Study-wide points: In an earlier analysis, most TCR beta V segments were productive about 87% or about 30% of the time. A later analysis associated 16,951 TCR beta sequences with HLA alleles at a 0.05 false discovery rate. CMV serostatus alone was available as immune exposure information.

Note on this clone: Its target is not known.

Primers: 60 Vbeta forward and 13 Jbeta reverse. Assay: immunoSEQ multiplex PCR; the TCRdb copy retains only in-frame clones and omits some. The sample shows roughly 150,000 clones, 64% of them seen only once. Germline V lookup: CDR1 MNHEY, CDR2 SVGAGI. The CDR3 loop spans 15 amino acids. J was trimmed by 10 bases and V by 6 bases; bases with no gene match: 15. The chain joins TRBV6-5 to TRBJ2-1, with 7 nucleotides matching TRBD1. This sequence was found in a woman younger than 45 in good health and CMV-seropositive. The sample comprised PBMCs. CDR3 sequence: CASRYSGTAGLEQFF. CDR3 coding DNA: TGTGCCAGCAGATATTCCGGGACAGCAGGTTTAGAGCAGTTCTTC.